This TCR beta chain is drawn from a study of blood T cell repertoires in COVID-19. This clone has only a few counts. Study processing details: Estimation of nucleated cell counts relied on the amplification of reference gene primers. Some clones are missing from TCRdb's copy, which holds only in-frame ones; the method was immunoSEQ multiplex PCR. The D gene and trimming were derived from the DNA, and the V and J assignments and clone size from that table. The sample lists 150,000 to 200,000 clones, around four fifths occurring once. Germline loops: CDR1 MNHEY, CDR2 SMNVEV (reference sequence). This CDR3 is built from 14 residues. V trimming: 7 bases; J trimming: 5 bases; junction bases outside the gene matches: 8.

The clonotype was recovered from a woman in her 30s with acute or convalescent COVID-19. The specimen sequenced was peripheral blood. This rearrangement joins TRBV27 to TRBJ2-1; 7 bases map to TRBD1. CDR3 in DNA: TGTGCCAGCACCGAACAGGGGATGAACAATGAGCAGTTCTTC. Amino acids: CASTEQGMNNEQFF.